This record concerns one T cell receptor (beta chain) sequence. This CDR3 is built from 14 residues. CDR1 is MNHEY and CDR2 is SMNVEV in the germline V gene (reference sequence). The V end was cut by 5 bases, the J end by 3 bases, with 13 bases between. Repertoires were generated with immunoSEQ multiplex PCR, while TCRdb's copy carries only in-frame clones and drops some. The sample has approximately 740,000 clones; roughly 70% are singletons. This sample was taken from a study of shared clonotypes between healthy human individuals. The TCR was taken from a woman aged 25 to 45 in good health. The chain employs TRBV27 and TRBJ1-1; a possible D gene is TRBD1 (6 bases). Sequencing was carried out using memory CD4+ T cells sorted from blood. Subset: CD45RA-negative fraction. The CDR3 here is CASSRQGSDTEAFF. The CDR3 bases are TGTGCCAGCAGTAGGCAGGGGTCGGACACTGAAGCTTTCTTT.